Below are 16 T cell receptor beta chains sequenced from a single sample in a study of blood T cell repertoires in COVID-19. The table came from immunoSEQ multiplex PCR; TCRdb's copy has only in-frame clones and leaves some out. This sample yields over 95,000 clones, of which approximately 90% are seen a single time; around 4.5% belongs to the top ten. The specimen was peripheral blood. All receptors derive from a woman aged 45-60 years with acute or convalescent COVID-19.

V and J are TRBV9 and TRBJ1-1; D not resolved. V lost 3 bases to trimming and J lost 5 bases, with 11 bases between them. The CDR3 is 13 amino acids. Germline V lookup: CDR1 SGDLS, CDR2 YYNGEE. The CDR3 sequence is CASSASLGTEAFF. In DNA, the CDR3 is TGTGCCAGCAGCGCAAGTCTCGGGACTGAAGCTTTCTTT.

The chain carries TRBV12-5 and TRBJ1-3, with D unresolved. Trimming removed 9 bases at V and 0 bases at J, with 15 bases between. This CDR3 spans 15 amino acids. Per the germline V gene, CDR1 is LGHNT and CDR2 is FRNRAP. The CDR3 spells CASHAEFTSGNTIYF. The CDR3 DNA is TGTGCTAGCCATGCGGAGTTTACCTCTGGAAACACCATATATTTT.

This clone has just a few counts. The chain links TRBV18 to TRBJ1-1; 10 nucleotides match TRBD1. This CDR3 comprises 18 residues. In germline, CDR1 is KGHSH, CDR2 LQKENI. With 3 bases clipped from V and 2 bases from J, the junction kept 12 bases outside the gene matches. The CDR3 here is CASSPQAGTGADNTEAFF. CDR3 in DNA: TGTGCCAGCTCACCCCAAGCCGGGACAGGGGCGGATAACACTGAAGCTTTCTTT.

The chain has TRBV3-1 (or the pseudogene TRBV3-2) and TRBJ1-2, with TRBD1 as a possible D gene (5 bases). The CDR3 is 14 amino acids. Germline V gene lookup returns CDR1 LGHDT and CDR2 YNNKEL (reference sequence). V dropped 4 bases and J dropped 8 bases, with 17 bases sitting between them. This chain's CDR3 is CASSRPGFQGGYTF. CDR3 DNA sequence: TGTGCCAGCAGCCGGCCAGGGTTCCAAGGAGGCTACACCTTC.

The V and J genes are TRBV10-3 and TRBJ2-6, with 8 bases fitting TRBD1. Trimming cost V 6 bases and J 0 bases; bases outside gene matches: 10. This CDR3 region has 18 residues. CDR1 is ENHRY, CDR2 SYGVKD, per germline. As DNA, the CDR3 is TGTGCCATCAGCCACCGACAGGGGCAAAGCTCTGGGGCCAACGTCCTGACTTTC. Translation: CAISHRQGQSSGANVLTF.

The chain joins TRBV10-3 to TRBJ2-3; 8 nucleotides line up with TRBD2. Losses at the gene ends were 0 bases for V and 2 bases for J; bases not matched to a gene: 4. CDR1 is ENHRY, CDR2 SYGVKD, per germline. The CDR3 runs to 16 residues. CDR3 sequence (DNA): TGTGCCATCAGTGAGTCTCGGGGGGGCTTCACAGATACGCAGTATTTT. Amino acid sequence: CAISESRGGFTDTQYF.

This clone was recorded once. The chain has TRBV10-2 and TRBJ1-5; perhaps TRBD1 as D (6 bases). Trimming removed 11 bases from V and 6 bases from J, with 17 bases in between. The germline V gene encodes CDR1 WSHSY and CDR2 SAAADI. The length of the CDR3 is 13 residues. The chain's CDR3 is CAGVNRESQPQHF. The CDR3 DNA is TGCGCCGGGGTAAACAGGGAGAGTCAGCCCCAGCATTTT.

The chain recombines TRBV5-6 with TRBJ1-2, with D perhaps TRBD1 (5 bases). With 0 bases removed from V and 7 bases from J, the gap between germline ends came to 13 bases. Germline V gene sequence: CDR1 SGHDT, CDR2 YYEEEE. This CDR3 is built from 14 residues. In DNA, the CDR3 is TGTGCCAGCAGCTTGGGGACCAGGGACTCTGGCTACACCTTC. Translated: CASSLGTRDSGYTF.

The chain is built from TRBV7-3 and TRBJ1-1, with a possible D match to TRBD1 (6 bases). With 6 bases removed from V and 2 bases from J, the gap between germline ends came to 10 bases. The CDR3 extends over 13 amino acids. Germline CDR1 SGHTA, CDR2 FQGTGA. DNA for the CDR3: TGTGCCAGCAGTCAGACAGGAAACACTGAAGCTTTCTTT. Translating gives CASSQTGNTEAFF.

The CDR3 protein is CASSGQGSTFF. The DNA of the CDR3 is TGTGCCAGCAGTGGCCAGGGGAGCACGTTCTTC. The chain joins TRBV2 to TRBJ2-1; a possible D gene is TRBD1 (6 bases). CDR3 length equals 11 residues. The ends were cut back, 4 bases at V and 15 bases at J, with 13 bases in the middle. The germline CDR1 and CDR2 sequences are SNHLY and FYNNEI.

The count of this clone is one. The V and J genes are TRBV24-1 and TRBJ1-2, with TRBD1 identical over 7 bases. CDR1 is KGHDR, CDR2 SFDVKD, per germline. With 3 bases clipped from V and 6 bases from J, the junction kept 12 bases outside the gene matches. This CDR3 spans 16 amino acids. The CDR3 coding sequence is TGTGCCACCAGTGATCCCCGGGCCGGCAGGGGGGATGGCTACACCTTC. Its protein product is CATSDPRAGRGDGYTF.

This rearrangement joins TRBV7-9 to TRBJ1-4, with a weak D call TRBD1 (5 bases). The V and J ends lost 6 bases and 6 bases respectively, with 23 bases between them. CDR3 length: 17 amino acids. CDR1 is SEHNR and CDR2 is FQNEAQ in the germline V gene (reference sequence). CDR3 DNA sequence: TGTGCCAGCAGTCCGTCTTCAGGGATGCCAGTGGATGAAAAACTGTTTTTT. Amino acids: CASSPSSGMPVDEKLFF.

The genes are TRBV12-5 and TRBJ1-2, with 7 bases identical to TRBD1. Germline V CDR1 and CDR2: LGHNT, FRNRAP. V lost 6 bases, J lost 3 bases, and 4 bases stayed unmatched. CDR3 length equals 13 residues. The CDR3 nucleotides read TGTGCTAGTGGCCGCGACAGGGACTATGGCTACACCTTC. Its translation: CASGRDRDYGYTF.

The chain combines TRBV19 with TRBJ1-1; 8 bases map to TRBD1. V was clipped by 2 bases and J by 3 bases; unmatched bases: 8. CDR3 length: 16 amino acids. Germline CDR1 is LNHDA and CDR2 is SQIVND (reference sequence). The CDR3 here is CASSIQYSRGHTEAFF. CDR3 DNA: TGTGCCAGTAGTATACAGTACTCCAGGGGGCACACTGAAGCTTTCTTT.

This clone was picked up a small number of times. The V call is TRBV11-1, the J call TRBJ1-1; D may be TRBD1 (6 bases). The CDR3 has 13 residues. CDR1 and CDR2 (germline): SGHAT, FQDESV (reference sequence). Trimming pared 6 bases from V and 1 base from J, leaving 9 bases between. This CDR3 reads CASRPGQNTEAFF. CDR3 in DNA: TGTGCCAGCAGACCGGGACAGAACACTGAAGCTTTCTTT.

The V call is TRBV7-9, the J call TRBJ2-3; maybe TRBD2 (6 bases). Trimming left V 0 bases short and J 7 bases short, with 23 bases between. Germline assignment: CDR1 SEHNR and CDR2 FQNEAQ (reference sequence). This CDR3 is 18 amino acids long. CDR3 loop: CASSLALADEYEVNTQYF. The CDR3 region has the DNA TGTGCCAGCAGCTTAGCACTAGCCGATGAGTATGAGGTAAATACGCAGTATTTT.